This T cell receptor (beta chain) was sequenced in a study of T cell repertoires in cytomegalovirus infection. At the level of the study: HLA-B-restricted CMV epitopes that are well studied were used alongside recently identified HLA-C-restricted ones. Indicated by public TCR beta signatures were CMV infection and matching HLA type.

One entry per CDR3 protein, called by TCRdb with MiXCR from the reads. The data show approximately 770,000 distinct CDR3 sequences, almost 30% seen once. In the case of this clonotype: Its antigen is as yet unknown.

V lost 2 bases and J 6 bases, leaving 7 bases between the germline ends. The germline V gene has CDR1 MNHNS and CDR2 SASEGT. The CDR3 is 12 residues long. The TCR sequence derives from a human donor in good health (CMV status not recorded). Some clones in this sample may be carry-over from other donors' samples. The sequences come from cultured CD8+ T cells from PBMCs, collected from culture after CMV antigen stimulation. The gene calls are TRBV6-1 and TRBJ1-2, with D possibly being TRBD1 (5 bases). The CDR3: CASSESRDGYTF. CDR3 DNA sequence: TGTGCCAGCAGTGAAAGCAGGGATGGCTACACCTTC.